The T cell receptor beta chain described here comes from a study of regulatory T cells in long-lasting Graves disease (dated by TCRdb to the early 2020s). Broadly, across the study: In the newly diagnosed Graves' disease group, patients had been taking antithyroid drugs for less than 3 months. A total of around 35 samples underwent TCR sequencing, from 13 patients with persistent Graves' disease and 20 or so patients with newly diagnosed Graves' disease. Peripheral blood TCR sequencing and RNA sequencing compared persistent Graves' disease patients with newly diagnosed Graves' disease patients. The study was conducted in China and was registered as a clinical trial. Results and caveats for the whole study, not just this receptor: Lower TCR Shannon entropy and fewer highly expanded clones were observed in persistent Graves' disease patients than in newly diagnosed patients, which suggested clonal expansion. Because the primary lesion, thyroid tissue, could not be accessed, the study looked at peripheral blood alone. A larger number of public clonotypes was shared among persistent patients (under 3,000) than among newly diagnosed patients (around 970). TRBV28, TRBJ1-2 and TRBJ2-5 were preferentially used in persistent disease, while TRBV20-1 and TRBJ2-1 were favored in newly diagnosed disease. Sequencing and analysis were limited to the TCR beta chain. As a limitation, the authors acknowledged that the small sample size may reduce accuracy.

Libraries were prepared through multiplex PCR. TCRdb lists the instrument as Illumina HiSeq 4000. CDR3 regions were amplified by Arm-PCR with iRepertoire HTBI primers to construct TCR beta libraries. Gel purification was performed on PCR products prior to sequencing. The paper's processing steps were these. A total of fewer than 65 TRBV and some 15 TRBJ segments were identified across samples and were used for gene usage analysis of CDR3 amino acid clonotypes. COPE and FqMerger were used to merge the filtered high-quality paired reads into contigs. BLAST was used to align contigs to IMGT TRBV, TRBD and TRBJ reference genes, with CDR3 defined following IMGT. Any clonotype with a frequency above 0.1% was counted as a highly expanded clone. Repertoire diversity was measured by Shannon entropy, and V-J evenness by the Gini coefficient. A clonotype found in more than one individual was treated as public. Using fastp at Q25 and MiXCR, TCRdb reprocessed the public reads and kept productive beta chains. Rows are combined by CDR3 protein, so each entry shows the most common genes and DNA. The V and J calls here are based on TCRdb, not the publication. This sample holds hundreds of thousands of distinct CDR3 sequences; around 17% were observed only once. The top ten hold roughly a tenth of the sample.

CDR1 and CDR2 (SGHVS, FQNEAQ) derive from the germline V gene. Here V drops 5 bases and J drops 5 bases, and the junction holds 8 bases not matched to any gene. CDR3 length: 14 amino acids, cysteine to phenylalanine. Only the CDR3 DNA stays, 42 bases, in frame from base 1. This clonotype has at least ten counts. The antigen this receptor binds is unknown. No much larger clone exists at a distance of one base, and base qualities are not known. The time point label here, explained by the study, means: newly diagnosed GD, antithyroid drugs for less than 3 months. For both TCR sequencing and RNA sequencing, RNA was extracted from PBMCs using TRIzol. The diagnosis of Graves' disease was made according to American Thyroid Association guidelines. The patients came from an endocrinology department in Xi'an, China. Each patient gave approximately 10 milliliters of peripheral blood, collected in an EDTA anticoagulant tube. Ficoll Paque Plus density gradient separation was used to isolate PBMCs, and no additional T cell sorting was done. An Agilent 2100 Bioanalyzer and agarose gel were used to assess RNA quality, and a NanoDrop 2000 was used to measure RNA concentration.

These data were also filed under a second study, of T cells in Graves' hyperthyroidism and ophthalmopathy. The second study's paper adds: A patient counted as having stable Graves' hyperthyroidism if no progression to ophthalmopathy occurred over 18 months of follow-up. Hyperthyroidism patients were aged 18 to 65 years and newly diagnosed, with disease duration of less than 2 months. Exclusion was applied to patients with uncontrolled infections, other autoimmune diseases, pregnancy or lactation. Clinical symptoms, serum thyroxine and TRAb, thyroid ultrasound, and orbital computed tomography formed the basis for the diagnoses. The TCR CDR3 was subjected to a first round of RT-PCR using the HTBI primer set and the Qiagen OneStep RT-PCR kit. Most expanded thyroid clonotypes (frequency above 0.001) were also detected in blood, suggesting blood repertoires may reflect thyroid immune responses. A model built on a 13 V-J signature distinguished ophthalmopathy from stable hyperthyroidism, reaching roughly 88% sensitivity and 81% to 83% specificity in cross-validation and 80%/75% in testing. In validation, the model predicted progression to ophthalmopathy with around 71% sensitivity and less than 75% specificity, a median of around 6.6 months before onset. TCR V-J signatures able to tell the groups apart were searched for in a discovery cohort of 95 or so patients, of whom more than 40 had Graves' ophthalmopathy and around 56 had stable Graves' hyperthyroidism. An independent validation cohort of 18 to 20 hyperthyroidism patients and roughly 16 patients who later progressed to ophthalmopathy tested prospective prediction of ophthalmopathy. For training and testing, the approximately 92 patients in the discovery cohort were randomly divided in a 7:3 ratio. Thyroid tissue and blood T-cell repertoires from six Graves' hyperthyroidism patients were also compared in the study. Following sampling, methimazole starting at 30 mg daily was given to hyperthyroidism patients, and high-dose intravenous methylprednisolone was given to ophthalmopathy patients. Libraries were constructed in a second round of multiplex PCR, after which size selection and purification were performed. The libraries were sequenced on an Illumina HiSeq2000 using paired-end 100 bp reads. Raw data were processed with SOAPnuke, discarding reads with adapters, uncalled bases, mean Phred below 15, or no exact constant-primer or identifier match. COPE v1.2.5 was used to merge high-quality paired reads, and clonotypes were defined as unique nucleotide sequences. MiTCR v1.1 was used to align clonotypes to the IMGT TRBV, TRBD and TRBJ reference segments. The analysis was restricted to V-J combinations with a frequency above 0.0001, which together covered 99.2% of the repertoires. The TCS score was defined as the ratio of F50 (clonal expansion) to E x V (chaos), calculated using BLOSUM62-based TCRdist between CDR3 peptides within each V-J. Welch's t-statistics and random forest reduced 450 to 600 V-J features to 10 to 15, which were used in a naive Bayes classifier (R e1071). No statistical method was used to set the sample size in advance, and investigators knew the group allocation. The paper reports TCR Vbeta CDR3 sequencing of approximately 140 peripheral blood samples: under 45 ophthalmopathy, 70 to 85 hyperthyroidism and some 17 progressor patients.

The chain couples TRBV7-8 to TRBJ1-2; the junction holds 7 bases that match TRBD1. The source material was peripheral blood mononuclear cells (PBMCs), sampled at new diagnosis, from a patient treated with antithyroid drugs. The sequence came from a woman in her twenties or thirties with Graves disease. Donor details come from another sample of the same person, matched by shared clones. The CDR3 in this case is CASSLTGTAYGYTF. DNA sequence: TGTGCCAGCAGCCTAACTGGGACAGCTTATGGCTACACCTTC.